This is a list of T cell receptor beta chains from one sample in a study of a mutant IDH1 vaccine in newly diagnosed glioma. Their specific antigens are unknown. Sequencing was performed with immunoSEQ multiplex PCR; in TCRdb, only in-frame clones are kept and a portion is missing. Of some 130,000 clones listed, just under 80% are singletons. Specimen: PBMCs, collected from a glioma patient whose treatment included an IDH1 peptide vaccine. The receptors were gathered from a man aged 35 to 55 with glioma. CDR3s include the opening cysteine and the closing phenylalanine or tryptophan. A D gene is named only where the DNA matches it firmly. The size entry is marked missing in some rows and otherwise reads once, few, many or a size class.

>TRBV11-2|TRBJ2-7|.|.
TGTGCCAGCAGCCAGCCACAGGCTAGCTCCTACGAGCAGTACTTC
CASSQPQASSYEQYF
>TRBV6-5|TRBJ1-5|.|.
TGTGCCAGCAGTATACAGGTGAATCAGCCCCAGCATTTT
CASSIQVNQPQHF
>TRBV7-6|TRBJ2-3|.|.
TGTGCCAGCAGCGAAGTGGGACTCAGGAATACGCAGTATTTT
CASSEVGLRNTQYF
>TRBV7-8|TRBJ2-2|.|.
TGTGCCAGCAGCTTAAAACGGAACACCGGGGAGCTGTTTTTT
CASSLKRNTGELFF
>TRBV29-1|TRBJ1-5|.|.
TGCAGCGTTGAAGAAGAGGTTAATCAGCCCCAGCATTTT
CSVEEEVNQPQHF
>TRBV7-2|TRBJ2-1|.|TRBD2
TGTGCCAGCACTAGGACTAGCGGGGGGTACAATGAGCAGTTCTTC
CASTRTSGGYNEQFF
>TRBV27|TRBJ2-3|.|.
TGTGCCAGCAGTTTATCGCAGTTCACAGATACGCAGTATTTT
CASSLSQFTDTQYF
>TRBV4-3|TRBJ2-1|.|.
TGCGCCAGCAGCCAATTCAGTGGGTACGGTGAGCAGTTCTTC
CASSQFSGYGEQFF
>TRBV27|TRBJ1-1|.|TRBD1
TGTGCCAGCAGTTCGGGACAGCCCTGGAACACTGAAGCTTTCTTT
CASSSGQPWNTEAFF
>TRBV6-5|TRBJ2-5|once|TRBD2
TGTGCCAGCGGCCGACTAGCCGCGCAGGGGACCCAGTACTTC
CASGRLAAQGTQYF
>TRBV19|TRBJ2-1|.|TRBD2
TGTGCCAGTAGTACAACTAGCGGGACCTACAATGAGCAGTTCTTC
CASSTTSGTYNEQFF
>TRBV4-1|TRBJ2-3|.|TRBD2
TGCGCCAGCAGCCAAGGAGGCCTAGCGGGAGCAGATACGCAGTATTTT
CASSQGGLAGADTQYF
>TRBV6-6|TRBJ1-5|.|.
TGTGCCAGCAGTAAAACAGGGACTTCGGGGCCCCAGCATTTT
CASSKTGTSGPQHF
>TRBV13|TRBJ2-4|.|.
TGTGCCAGCAGGCCTACCCTAGCCAAAAACATTCAGTACTTC
CASRPTLAKNIQYF
>TRBV10-3|TRBJ1-6|.|.
TGTGCCATCAGTGAGATACACTTTAATTCACCCCTCCACTTT
CAISEIHFNSPLHF
>TRBV7-9|TRBJ2-7|.|.
TGTGCCAGCAGCTTTCAGTACTCCTACGAGCAGTACTTC
CASSFQYSYEQYF
>TRBV11-2|TRBJ2-7|.|.
TGTGCCAGCAGCTTACAGGCTGAAGCCTACGAGCAGTACTTC
CASSLQAEAYEQYF
>TRBV2|TRBJ1-3|few|.
TGTGCCAGCAGTGAAAGACAGAAGAACACCATATATTTT
CASSERQKNTIYF
>TRBV5-1|TRBJ2-7|.|.
TGCGCCAGCAGCTTGGCCGGCAGCTCCTACGAGCAGTACTTC
CASSLAGSSYEQYF
>TRBV4-3|TRBJ2-7|.|.
TGCGCCAGCAGCCAAGTGTTGGCAGCGACCTACGAGCAGTACTTC
CASSQVLAATYEQYF
>TRBV19|TRBJ2-3|.|.
TGTGCCAGTAGTATAGCGAGCACAGATACGCAGTATTTT
CASSIASTDTQYF
>TRBV7-8|TRBJ2-5|.|.
TGTGCCAGCAGCTGGCTGGGGGAGACCCAGTACTTC
CASSWLGETQYF
>TRBV19|TRBJ2-3|.|.
TGTGCCAGTAGTATGGCCGAAGAGGATACGCAGTATTTT
CASSMAEEDTQYF
>TRBV4-3|TRBJ2-1|.|.
TGCGCCAGCAGCCAAGATGGAGCCTGGGACAATGAGCAGTTCTTC
CASSQDGAWDNEQFF
>TRBV19|TRBJ1-2|few|.
TGTGCCAGTAGTATCGTTGGTGGGGGAGGTGATGGCTACACCTTC
CASSIVGGGGDGYTF
>TRBV11-1|TRBJ1-6|.|.
TGTGCCAGCAGCCCGGACGTTGTTAGCTCCTATAATTCACCCCTCCACTTT
CASSPDVVSSYNSPLHF
>TRBV19|TRBJ1-1|few|.
TGTGCCAGTAGTATTGAACAGGGACTCACTGAAGCTTTCTTT
CASSIEQGLTEAFF
>TRBV10-1|TRBJ2-3|.|TRBD2
TGCGCCAGCAGTCCTAGCGGGGCCACAGATACGCAGTATTTT
CASSPSGATDTQYF
>TRBV5-1|TRBJ1-6|few|.
TGCGCCAGCAGCTTGGTGGTGGGTTTTAATTCACCCCTCCACTTT
CASSLVVGFNSPLHF
>TRBV7-2|TRBJ2-1|.|TRBD1
TGTGCCAGCAGCCCACAGGGGGATGAGCAGTTCTTC
CASSPQGDEQFF
>TRBV19|TRBJ1-1|once|.
TGTGCCAGTAGTATACCAGCCATGAACACTGAAGCTTTCTTT
CASSIPAMNTEAFF
>TRBV25-1|TRBJ2-5|.|.
TGTGCCAGCAGTGAATGGGGGGGGCTGATGACCCAGTACTTC
CASSEWGGLMTQYF
>TRBV5-1|TRBJ2-5|once|TRBD2
TGCGCCAGCAGCCCCTCAGCGGGGGTAGAGACCCAGTACTTC
CASSPSAGVETQYF
>TRBV27|TRBJ2-6|.|.
TGTGCCAGCAGTTTACGGCGGACCTTTCCTGGGGCCAACGTCCTGACTTTC
CASSLRRTFPGANVLTF
>TRBV7-2|TRBJ1-2|.|.
TGTGCCAGCAGCTTAGTCGCGGGGCCACCCTCGTTGGGCTACACCTTC
CASSLVAGPPSLGYTF
>TRBV11-2|TRBJ2-2|.|.
TGTGCCAGCAGCTTAGTAAAGGACACCGGGGAGCTGTTTTTT
CASSLVKDTGELFF
>TRBV2|TRBJ2-2|once|.
TGTGCCAGCACCAAGGGGATTGGGGGGCCCCTGAGTGGGGAGCTGTTTTTT
CASTKGIGGPLSGELFF
>TRBV7-9|TRBJ2-7|.|TRBD2
TGTGCCAGCAGCTCAAGGACTAGCGGGAGTGGTATAACCTACGAGCAGTACTTC
CASSSRTSGSGITYEQYF
>TRBV5-5|TRBJ2-7|once|TRBD1
TGTGCCAGCAGCTTGGCCTCCGGGACAGGGGGCTTCGAGCAGTACTTC
CASSLASGTGGFEQYF
>TRBV6-4|TRBJ2-3|.|.
TGTGCCAGCAGTAAATCGGGGGCTAGCACAGATACGCAGTATTTT
CASSKSGASTDTQYF
>TRBV19|TRBJ2-2|.|TRBD2
TGTGCCAGTAGTATAGTGGCGGGGGCGAACACCGGGGAGCTGTTTTTT
CASSIVAGANTGELFF
>TRBV13|TRBJ1-1|.|.
TGTGCCAGCAGCCACCCGACGGAGCGCACTGAAGCTTTCTTT
CASSHPTERTEAFF
>TRBV28|TRBJ1-1|.|.
TGTGCCAGCAGTCCCCCCTCCAGGGTCCTGTTGAGGGGACTGGACACTGAAGCTTTCTTT
CASSPPSRVLLRGLDTEAFF
>TRBV30|TRBJ1-2|.|TRBD1
TGTGCCTGTGACAGGGGGGACTATGGCTACACCTTC
CACDRGDYGYTF
>TRBV9|TRBJ2-7|.|.
TGTGCCAGCAGCGTGTACGGGACCGCTAGCTCCTACGAGCAGTACTTC
CASSVYGTASSYEQYF